The subject of this entry is one T cell receptor (beta chain). Germline V gene sequence: CDR1 SGHTA, CDR2 FQGNSA. The J segment lost 2 bases and the V segment lost 5 bases, leaving 5 bases of the junction unmatched. The CDR3 is made up of 15 amino acids. These data originate in a study of blood T cell repertoires in COVID-19. The participants were between about 18 and 90 years old and came from roughly 24 US areas. Grouping used clinical history reported by participants in a survey and questionnaire. Assay used: immunoSEQ multiplex PCR; TCRdb lists only in-frame clones, some missing. Seen here are about 270,000 clones, approximately 90% observed once, and the top ten hold roughly 2.1%.

V is TRBV7-2 and J is TRBJ2-1; 8 nucleotides match TRBD2. The sequenced material came from PBMCs or T cells enriched from blood (not recorded which). This sequence was found in a woman aged 40 to 50 with acute COVID-19. The CDR3 spells CASSSSGAPYNEQFF. In DNA, the CDR3 is TGTGCCAGCAGCAGTAGCGGGGCCCCCTACAATGAGCAGTTCTTC.